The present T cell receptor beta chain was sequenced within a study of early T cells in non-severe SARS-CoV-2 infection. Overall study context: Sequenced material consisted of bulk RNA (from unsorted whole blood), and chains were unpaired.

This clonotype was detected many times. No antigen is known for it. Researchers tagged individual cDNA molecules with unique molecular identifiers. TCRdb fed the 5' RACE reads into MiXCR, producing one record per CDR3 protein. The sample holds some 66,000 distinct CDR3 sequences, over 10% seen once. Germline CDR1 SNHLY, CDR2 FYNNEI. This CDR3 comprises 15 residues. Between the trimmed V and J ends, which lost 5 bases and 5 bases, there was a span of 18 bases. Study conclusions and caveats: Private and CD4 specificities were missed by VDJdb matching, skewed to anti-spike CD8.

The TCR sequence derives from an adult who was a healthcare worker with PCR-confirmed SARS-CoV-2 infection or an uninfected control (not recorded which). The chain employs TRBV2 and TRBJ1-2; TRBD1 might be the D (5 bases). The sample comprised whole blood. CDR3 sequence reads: CASSYEQQGLYGYTF. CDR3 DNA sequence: TGTGCCAGCAGTTACGAACAGCAGGGTCTTTATGGCTACACCTTC.